Included here is one TCR beta chain sequence, with context. This clone appeared once. The clone's antigen remains unknown. No quality values exist for individual bases; no much larger clone is one base distant. The immunoSEQ Assay, a bias-controlled multiplex PCR, was used to amplify TCRbeta CDR3 regions from genomic DNA. The original methods were these. The number of nucleated cells in each sample was estimated by amplification of reference gene primers within the assay. Sequence reads were collapsed and filtered to measure the absolute abundance of every unique TCRbeta CDR3 rearrangement. For each sample, productive Simpson clonality was calculated as the square root of Simpson's diversity index over productive rearrangements. As stored in TCRdb, this immuneACCESS dataset retains in-frame rearrangements with V and J assigned. A fraction of the clones does not appear; measured against another copy, unresolved V genes explain less than half of the discrepancy, and the remainder lacks a known reason. V, J and clone size reflect that table, while D and trimming were determined from the DNA. This sample lists about 150,000 clones; under 80% were detected once. Jointly, the top ten make up 4.2% of the sample.

This record comes from a study of blood T cell repertoires in COVID-19 (dated by TCRdb to the early 2020s). Describing the broader study: The collaborator samples originated in the United States, Italy and Spain and spanned the acute and convalescent phases of COVID-19. Nearly every sample came with metadata listing a de-identified subject ID, COVID-19 status, age in years and sex. Where available, HLA class I and class II types were obtained from metadata supplied by the sample provider rather than from assay-based typing. Samples came from the ongoing ImmuneRACE study (first 160 participants) plus 1,254 subjects from 6 global collaborators. Subjects who had been exposed to COVID-19, were actively infected with it, or had recovered from it provided the deeply sampled blood TCRbeta repertoires that made up the dataset. The material from the prospective study consisted of cDNA or gDNA derived from T cells, B-cell-depleted T cells, or PBMCs. The repertoires were made available in a free public database intended to serve as a resource for research on the immune response to SARS-CoV-2. General study outcomes and caveats: How much clinical and demographic metadata was included differed by source and by participant, and the metadata was provided uncurated.

Collaborating institutions collected whole blood in K2EDTA tubes following their own protocols. For TCRbeta analysis, collaborators shipped samples as frozen whole blood, isolated PBMCs, or DNA extracted from either of those sample types. Spanning cysteine to phenylalanine, the CDR3 consists of 16 amino acids. The read is trimmed to its CDR3 DNA, 48 bases read in frame from base 1. Sequencing was performed on peripheral blood. This TCR was recovered from a man in his fifties or sixties with acute or convalescent COVID-19. The sequence is built from TRBV21-1 and TRBJ2-7; the table's D call of TRBD2 was not tested on the DNA. TRBV21-1 is flagged as a pseudogene. The CDR3 protein: CASSKDPSGSEYEQYF. The nucleotide sequence reads TGTGCCAGCAGCAAAGATCCTAGCGGGAGTGAGTACGAGCAGTACTTC.